Listed below are T cell receptor beta chains from one sample, sequenced in a study of blood T cell repertoires in COVID-19. Assay used: immunoSEQ multiplex PCR; TCRdb lists only in-frame clones, some missing. The table includes hundreds of thousands of clones, around 92% detected once. Sequencing was performed on PBMCs or T cells enriched from blood (not recorded which). Every receptor here comes from a woman aged 45-65 years who had been exposed to COVID-19. The CDR3 runs from the conserved cysteine through the conserved F or W. A D gene is named only where the DNA matches it firmly. Expanded clones get a size class; other rows say once, few or many, or leave the size out.

CDR3 length	D gene	V gene	clone size	J gene	CDR3 protein	CDR3 DNA
17	TRBD1	TRBV24-1	NA	TRBJ2-2	CATSDPTGTGYTGELFF	TGTGCCACCAGTGATCCGACCGGGACAGGATACACCGGGGAGCTGTTTTTT
15	NA	TRBV3-1/TRBV3-2	NA	TRBJ2-7	CASSRAGFFNYEQYF	TGTGCCAGCAGCCGGGCAGGGTTTTTTAACTACGAGCAGTACTTC
15	TRBD1	TRBV19	NA	TRBJ1-5	CASTARDRLNQPQHF	TGTGCCAGTACCGCCCGGGACAGACTCAATCAGCCCCAGCATTTT
13	NA	TRBV7-8	NA	TRBJ2-5	CASSLGQRETQYF	TGTGCCAGCAGCTTGGGGCAAAGAGAGACCCAGTACTTC
13	NA	TRBV19	few	TRBJ1-2	CASTPNWNYGYTF	TGTGCCAGTACTCCGAACTGGAACTATGGCTACACCTTC
15	NA	TRBV30	NA	TRBJ1-2	CAWSITGKANYGYTF	TGTGCCTGGAGTATAACAGGGAAGGCAAACTATGGCTACACCTTC
14	TRBD1	TRBV28	NA	TRBJ2-5	CASRDRARGETQYF	TGTGCCAGCAGAGACAGGGCGCGAGGGGAGACCCAGTACTTC
14	NA	TRBV5-1	NA	TRBJ2-5	CASSLTRSGETQYF	TGCGCCAGCAGCCTGACCCGGAGCGGGGAGACCCAGTACTTC
13	NA	TRBV7-2	NA	TRBJ1-1	CASSVVRGTEAFF	TGTGCCAGCAGCGTGGTTCGGGGCACTGAAGCTTTCTTT
16	TRBD1	TRBV3-1/TRBV3-2	NA	TRBJ1-2	CASSFSDRGLRGGYTF	TGTGCCAGCAGCTTCTCGGACAGGGGCCTAAGGGGTGGCTACACCTTC
15	NA	TRBV6-5	NA	TRBJ2-2	CASSQQGIGTGELFF	TGTGCCAGCAGCCAACAGGGTATTGGGACCGGGGAGCTGTTTTTT
12	NA	TRBV7-9	few	TRBJ2-5	CASSENQETQYF	TGTGCCAGTTCAGAAAATCAAGAGACCCAGTACTTC
14	TRBD1	TRBV5-6	NA	TRBJ2-7	CASSSGQGAYEQYF	TGTGCCAGCAGCTCTGGACAGGGGGCCTACGAGCAGTACTTC
14	NA	TRBV28	NA	TRBJ1-3	CASSLGGSGNTIYF	TGTGCCAGCAGCCTCGGGGGTTCTGGAAACACCATATATTTT
15	TRBD1	TRBV7-8	NA	TRBJ1-2	CASSFTGTGSYGYTF	TGTGCCAGCAGCTTTACCGGGACAGGGTCTTATGGCTACACCTTC
17	NA	TRBV21-1	NA	TRBJ2-2	CASSPSKRRRNTGELFF	TGTGCCAGCAGTCCTTCAAAGAGGCGCAGGAACACCGGGGAGCTGTTTTTT
16	TRBD1	TRBV5-1	NA	TRBJ2-5	CASSLFRTGGQETQYF	TGCGCCAGCAGCTTGTTCAGGACAGGGGGCCAAGAGACCCAGTACTTC
11	NA	TRBV6-2/TRBV6-3	few	TRBJ1-2	CASSSRGGYTF	TGTGCCAGCAGTTCCAGGGGCGGCTACACCTTC
15	TRBD2	TRBV5-1	NA	TRBJ2-7	CASTPMTSGSYEQYF	TGCGCCAGCACCCCCATGACTAGCGGGTCCTACGAGCAGTACTTC
14	TRBD1	TRBV6-5	NA	TRBJ2-7	CASRSRDRPYEQYF	TGTGCCAGCAGGTCCCGGGACAGACCCTACGAGCAGTACTTC
18	TRBD2	TRBV27	NA	TRBJ2-7	CASSTYWTSGASSYEQYF	TGTGCCAGCAGTACCTACTGGACTAGCGGTGCTAGCTCCTACGAGCAGTACTTC
15	TRBD1	TRBV3-1/TRBV3-2	NA	TRBJ1-2	CASSQEGGGYYGYTF	TGTGCCAGCAGCCAAGAAGGAGGGGGCTACTATGGCTACACCTTC
13	NA	TRBV4-2	NA	TRBJ2-7	CASSQGGGYEQYF	TGTGCCAGCAGCCAAGGAGGCGGCTACGAGCAGTACTTC
16	NA	TRBV5-8	NA	TRBJ1-3	CASSPPDWRPGNTIYF	TGTGCCAGCAGCCCCCCCGACTGGAGGCCTGGAAACACCATATATTTT
15	TRBD1	TRBV5-1	NA	TRBJ2-7	CASSAGTGGWGEQYF	TGCGCCAGCAGTGCCGGGACAGGGGGCTGGGGCGAGCAGTACTTC
15	TRBD1	TRBV7-4	NA	TRBJ1-6	CASTPRTGWSSPLHF	TGTGCCAGCACCCCCCGGACAGGATGGTCTTCACCCCTCCACTTT
14	NA	TRBV5-1	NA	TRBJ2-1	CASSLEAPPGEQFF	TGCGCCAGCAGCTTGGAGGCACCGCCGGGGGAGCAGTTCTTC
14	TRBD1	TRBV5-6	NA	TRBJ2-7	CASSWGTGAYEQYF	TGTGCCAGCAGCTGGGGGACAGGGGCATACGAGCAGTACTTC
17	TRBD2	TRBV18	few	TRBJ2-1	CASSPPGRSGVNNEQFF	TGTGCCAGCTCACCACCGGGTCGTAGCGGGGTGAACAATGAGCAGTTCTTC
18	TRBD1	TRBV5-5	NA	TRBJ1-5	CASSLATGGHNSNQPQHF	TGTGCCAGCAGCTTGGCGACAGGGGGCCATAATAGCAATCAGCCCCAGCATTTT
12	NA	TRBV19	NA	TRBJ1-6	CASRLGDSPLHF	TGTGCCAGTAGGCTGGGAGATTCACCCCTCCACTTT
17	NA	TRBV7-2	NA	TRBJ1-3	CASSYYSDSRSGNTIYF	TGTGCCAGCAGCTACTATTCAGACAGCCGCTCTGGAAACACCATATATTTT
16	NA	TRBV19	NA	TRBJ1-2	CASSIGSVARGNGYTF	TGTGCCAGTAGTATCGGGAGCGTGGCCCGGGGGAATGGCTACACCTTC
19	TRBD1	TRBV19	NA	TRBJ1-4	CASSTRAEGQYATNEKLFF	TGTGCCAGTAGTACCCGCGCGGAGGGACAGTACGCAACTAATGAAAAACTGTTTTTT
18	TRBD1	TRBV11-2	NA	TRBJ1-2	CASSLDPYRRTGRRGYTF	TGTGCCAGCAGCTTAGATCCATACAGAAGGACAGGGCGGCGGGGCTACACCTTC
14	NA	TRBV3-1/TRBV3-2	NA	TRBJ1-3	CASSPSGGGNTIYF	TGTGCCAGCAGCCCCAGCGGGGGTGGAAACACCATATATTTT
13	NA	TRBV2	NA	TRBJ1-5	CASSMRSYQPQHF	TGTGCCAGCAGCATGCGGAGCTATCAGCCCCAGCATTTT
14	NA	TRBV19	NA	TRBJ2-2	CASSITTGYGELFF	TGTGCCAGTAGTATAACCACCGGGTACGGGGAGCTGTTTTTT
18	TRBD2	TRBV5-4	NA	TRBJ2-3	CASSGIPGLAGEVDTQYF	TGTGCCAGCAGCGGAATACCGGGACTAGCGGGGGAGGTGGATACGCAGTATTTT
16	TRBD2	TRBV7-2	NA	TRBJ2-7	CASSLDVGGGAREQYF	TGTGCCAGCAGTCTAGACGTTGGCGGGGGGGCTAGGGAGCAGTACTTC
16	TRBD2	TRBV11-1	NA	TRBJ2-1	CASSLRTSGSYNEQFF	TGTGCCAGCAGCTTAAGGACTAGCGGCAGCTACAATGAGCAGTTCTTC
15	NA	TRBV30	NA	TRBJ1-1	CAWRDLLRGQRVAFF	TGTGCCTGGAGGGACCTCCTGCGGGGGCAGCGTGTAGCTTTCTTT
14	TRBD1	TRBV29-1	NA	TRBJ2-4	CSVATYRGENIQYF	TGCAGCGTTGCGACCTACAGGGGGGAAAACATTCAGTACTTC
16	TRBD2	TRBV10-3	NA	TRBJ2-2	CAISERGGTGTGELFF	TGTGCCATCAGTGAACGCGGGGGGACGGGCACCGGGGAGCTGTTTTTT
15	TRBD1	TRBV5-4	few	TRBJ1-6	CASSLKGAEGSPLHF	TGTGCCAGCAGCTTAAAGGGGGCTGAGGGTTCACCCCTCCACTTT
14	NA	TRBV19	NA	TRBJ1-6	CASSRRAGDSPLHF	TGTGCCAGTAGTAGGCGGGCCGGGGATTCACCCCTCCACTTT
19	TRBD2	TRBV4-2	few	TRBJ2-3	CASSRVGGLGRGVSDTQYF	TGTGCCAGCAGCCGCGTGGGAGGATTGGGGCGGGGGGTCTCAGATACGCAGTATTTT
12	NA	TRBV28	NA	TRBJ1-2	CASSPDRYGYTF	TGTGCCAGCAGCCCCGACAGATATGGCTACACCTTC
14	TRBD1	TRBV28	few	TRBJ1-2	CASVNQDRVDGYTF	TGTGCCAGCGTAAACCAAGACAGGGTGGATGGCTACACCTTC
13	NA	TRBV30	NA	TRBJ2-1	CAWSARVRNEQFF	TGTGCCTGGAGTGCCAGGGTACGGAATGAGCAGTTCTTC